This T cell receptor (beta chain) stems from a study of cytomegalovirus exposure and HLA in healthy donors. Study-level background: A prior study identified 110 million or so unique TCR beta sequences from roughly 180 million T cells.

A multiplex PCR was run with 60 Vbeta primers and 13 Jbeta primers. Per the authors' pipeline: In a later analysis, 80 million to 100 million unique TCR beta chains included roughly 11 million shared by two or more donors. The assay was immunoSEQ multiplex PCR, and TCRdb's table has in-frame clones only and misses some. V and J calls and clone size are as listed in that table; D and trimming were resolved from the DNA. The table includes fewer than 120,000 clones, about three quarters detected once. The count of this clone is one. The antigen remains unidentified. V lost 6 bases and J 0 bases, leaving 13 bases between the germline ends. This CDR3 is built from 15 residues. CDR1 and CDR2 (germline): MNHEY, SVGAGI. Study-wide points: When the data were analyzed later, several of the most significant clusters appeared to be linked to common viral pathogens. Analysis performed later showed TCR beta chains linked to HLA being more clonally expanded than equally common others.

The rearrangement joins TRBV6-5 to TRBJ2-3, with D maybe TRBD1 (6 bases). The TCR comes from a woman aged 60 to 75 in good health and CMV-seropositive. Sequenced material: PBMCs. In DNA, the CDR3 is TGTGCCAGCAGCTCCCCGGGACAAAGCACAGATACGCAGTATTTT. It translates to CASSSPGQSTDTQYF.